Below are 12 T cell receptor beta chains sequenced from a single sample in a study of blood T cell repertoires in COVID-19. Some clones are missing from TCRdb's copy, which holds only in-frame ones; the method was immunoSEQ multiplex PCR. The sample has 15,000 to 20,000 clones; approximately 92% are singletons. Sequencing was done on a sample of peripheral blood. These receptors came from a man aged 55-75 years with active COVID-19.

The V and J genes are TRBV7-3 and TRBJ2-2; 10 bases map to TRBD2. This CDR3 contains 17 residues. V was pared by 4 bases and J by 8 bases, with 13 bases of the junction left unmatched. From germline, CDR1 is SGHTA and CDR2 FQGTGA. The CDR3 here is CASSSPTSGVSWGELFF. CDR3 DNA sequence: TGTGCCAGCAGCTCGCCTACTAGCGGGGTGTCCTGGGGGGAGCTGTTTTTT.

The chain combines TRBV28 with TRBJ1-1, with 7 bases lining up with TRBD1. Germline assignment: CDR1 MDHEN and CDR2 SYDVKM. This CDR3 has 15 residues. V lost 4 bases, J lost 0 bases, and 5 bases stayed unmatched. Written as DNA, the CDR3 is TGTGCCAGCAGTTCGCAGGGGGAGATGAACACTGAAGCTTTCTTT. As protein: CASSSQGEMNTEAFF. The variable domain in full, completed from reference TRBV28 and TRBJ1-1, reads DVKVTQSSRYLVKRTGEKVFLECVQDMDHENMFWYRQDPGLGLRLIYFSYDVKMKEKGDIPEGYSVSREKKERFSLILESASTNQTSMYLCASSSQGEMNTEAFFGQGTRLTVV.

The chain recombines TRBV10-3 with TRBJ2-7, with D perhaps TRBD2 (6 bases). The V and J ends lost 6 bases and 3 bases respectively, with 18 bases between them. The CDR3 is 15 amino acids. Germline CDR1 and CDR2: ENHRY and SYGVKD. The CDR3 region has the DNA TGTGCCATCAGCGGAGCATCCGGGACTCTCTACGAGCAGTACTTC. It encodes CAISGASGTLYEQYF.

The chain joins TRBV3-1 (or the pseudogene TRBV3-2) to TRBJ2-5; 8 bases line up with TRBD2. The CDR3 is 15 amino acids. V shed 3 bases and J 5 bases; nucleotides not matched to a gene: 8. CDR1 is LGHDT, CDR2 YNNKEL, per germline (reference sequence). CDR3 sequence (DNA): TGTGCCAGCAGCCAGGGAGGCCCTAGCGGGGAGACCCAGTACTTC. Its protein is CASSQGGPSGETQYF.

V and J are TRBV24-1 and TRBJ2-1; a possible D gene is TRBD2 (7 bases). Trimming left V 5 bases short and J 4 bases short, with 17 bases between. The V gene's germline CDR1 is KGHDR and CDR2 SFDVKD. The CDR3 is 16 amino acids. The CDR3, as DNA: TGTGCCACCAGTGTAAAAGGAGCGGGACATTACAATGAGCAGTTCTTC. Its protein is CATSVKGAGHYNEQFF.

The gene calls are TRBV28 and TRBJ2-1; TRBD2 agrees at 7 bases. The CDR3 loop spans 16 amino acids. Per germline, CDR1 MDHEN and CDR2 SYDVKM. The junction had 8 bases not matched to a gene; V was cut back by 6 bases and J by 0 bases. The CDR3 sequence: CASSPPGGRSYNEQFF. CDR3 coding DNA: TGTGCCAGCAGCCCCCCGGGGGGACGCTCCTACAATGAGCAGTTCTTC. Together with reference TRBV28 and TRBJ2-1, the CDR3 gives the full variable domain: DVKVTQSSRYLVKRTGEKVFLECVQDMDHENMFWYRQDPGLGLRLIYFSYDVKMKEKGDIPEGYSVSREKKERFSLILESASTNQTSMYLCASSPPGGRSYNEQFFGPGTRLTVL.

This sequence joins TRBV19 and TRBJ2-5; 7 bases agree with TRBD2. The V gene end was trimmed by 7 bases and the J gene end by 0 bases; junction bases not matched to a gene: 11. The CDR3 totals 16 residues. Germline V lookup: CDR1 LNHDA, CDR2 SQIVND (reference sequence). CDR3 sequence: CASTPGLDGHQETQYF. DNA of the CDR3: TGTGCCAGTACTCCCGGACTAGATGGCCACCAAGAGACCCAGTACTTC.

The V and J genes are TRBV29-1 and TRBJ2-5, with a possible D match to TRBD2 (5 bases). The V end was cut by 1 base, the J end by 5 bases, with 14 bases between. Per germline, CDR1 SQVTM and CDR2 ANQGSEA. The CDR3 contains 14 residues. DNA for the CDR3: TGCAGCGTTGAAGCGGTGAGGGCGCGGGAGACCCAGTACTTC. It is translated as CSVEAVRARETQYF.

The chain employs TRBV3-1 (or the pseudogene TRBV3-2) and TRBJ1-3; tentative D call: TRBD1 (5 bases). CDR1 is LGHDT, CDR2 YNNKEL, per germline (reference sequence). CDR3 length: 19 residues. Trimming stripped 0 bases from V and 2 bases from J, with 20 bases between. The CDR3 DNA follows: TGTGCCAGCAGCCAAGAATTTGGTTTTTTCAGGGTCACTGGAAACACCATATATTTT. As protein: CASSQEFGFFRVTGNTIYF.

The chain recombines TRBV7-3 with TRBJ2-2; 7 bases fit TRBD1. With V trimmed by 3 bases and J by 4 bases, 5 bases remained unmatched. The germline V gene has CDR1 SGHTA and CDR2 FQGTGA. The CDR3 consists of 15 residues. This CDR3 is CASSFNRGGTGELFF. The CDR3 DNA reads TGTGCCAGCAGCTTCAACAGGGGCGGCACCGGGGAGCTGTTTTTT. The complete variable domain, with remaining parts taken from reference TRBV7-3 and TRBJ2-2, reads GAGVSQTPSNKVTEKGKYVELRCDPISGHTALYWYRQSLGQGPEFLIYFQGTGAADDSGLPNDRFFAVRPEGSVSTLKIQRTERGDSAVYLCASSFNRGGTGELFFGEGSRLTVL.

The chain joins TRBV12-5 to TRBJ2-5; a weak D match, TRBD2 (5 bases). The CDR3 runs 15 residues. V gave up 7 bases and J gave up 6 bases, with 21 bases separating them. Germline assignment: CDR1 LGHNT and CDR2 FRNRAP. CDR3 nucleotides: TGTGCTAGTGCCCTCGGCGGGTTAGGGTCGCAGACCCAGTACTTC. Translating gives CASALGGLGSQTQYF.

This CDR3 reads CASSERQGTDTQYF. The CDR3 nucleotides read TGTGCCAGCAGTGAAAGACAAGGCACAGATACGCAGTATTTT. The chain links TRBV6-1 to TRBJ2-3, with D hard to call. Germline-derived CDR1 and CDR2 are MNHNS and SASEGT. The V gene lost 2 bases and the J gene lost 1 base, with 7 bases spanning the gap. The CDR3 length is 14 residues.